One sample yielded the 22 T cell receptor beta chains listed below, sequenced in a study of T cells after yellow fever vaccination. MiXCR, run by TCRdb on the 5' RACE reads, gives a single entry per CDR3 protein. The sample carries some 400,000 distinct CDR3 sequences, 6.2% recorded once. The source material was PBMCs, sampled 5 days after the yellow fever booster vaccination. Source of these receptors: a man aged 25 to 40 who received the YFV17D yellow fever vaccine.

This clonotype was observed many times. The chain uses TRBV20-1 and TRBJ2-1; 7 positions agree with TRBD2. The germline CDR1 and CDR2 sequences are DFQATT and SNEGSKA (reference sequence). The CDR3 spans 13 residues. V gave up 0 bases and J gave up 16 bases; unmatched junction bases: 12. CDR3 nucleotide sequence: TGCAGTGCTAGAGATACTCAGCGACTAGCCCCATTCTTC. This codes for CSARDTQRLAPFF.

This clonotype appeared many times. The chain employs TRBV24-1 and TRBJ1-2, with a possible D match to TRBD1 (5 bases). The V gene's germline CDR1 is KGHDR and CDR2 SFDVKD. CDR3 length equals 14 residues. V was trimmed by 3 bases and J by 4 bases, leaving 11 bases between them. The CDR3 sequence is CATSDVGTGYGYTF. The CDR3 DNA follows: TGTGCCACCAGTGATGTCGGGACGGGCTATGGCTACACCTTC.

In its sample, this clonotype was seen many times. J is TRBJ2-2 and V is TRBV13, with 7 bases that match TRBD1. This CDR3 has 15 residues. Unmatched junction bases numbered 3, after V lost 3 bases and J lost 2 bases. Germline V gene lookup returns CDR1 PRHDT and CDR2 FYEKMQ (reference sequence). In DNA form, the CDR3 reads TGTGCCAGCAGCTTGGACAGGATTAACACCGGGGAGCTGTTTTTT. Translation gives CASSLDRINTGELFF.

The chain has TRBV10-3 and TRBJ2-7; 8 bases map to TRBD2. The CDR3 runs 16 residues. Germline V CDR1 and CDR2: ENHRY, SYGVKD. With 4 bases clipped from V and 0 bases from J, the junction kept 8 bases outside the gene matches. In DNA, the CDR3 is TGTGCCATCAGTGCCGCCAGAAGCGGGAGCTCCTACGAGCAGTACTTC. It codes for CAISAARSGSSYEQYF.

In the case of this clonotype: Germline and junction disagree at one end, which may indicate a read error. The rearrangement joins TRBV7-7 to TRBJ2-5; D assignment may be TRBD1 or TRBD2 (5 bases each). From germline, CDR1 is SSHAT and CDR2 FNYEAQ (reference sequence). This CDR3 has 16 amino acids. CDR3 bases: TGTGCTAGCAGCTCATCCCCGGGACGGCACCAAGAGACCCGGTACTTC. This translates into CASSSSPGRHQETRYF. Full variable domain (rest looked up from reference TRBV7-7 and TRBJ2-5): GAGVSQSPRYKVTKRGQDVTLRCDPISSHATLYWYQQALGQGPEFLTYFNYEAQPDKSGLPSDRFSAERPEGSISTLTIQRTEQRDSAMYRCASSSSPGRHQETRYFGPGTRLLVL.

The rearrangement links TRBV7-9 to TRBJ1-4; tentative D call: TRBD1 (6 bases). Trimming cost V 4 bases and J 1 base, with 10 bases left between them. CDR3 size: 15 residues. Germline assignment: CDR1 SEHNR and CDR2 FQNEAQ (reference sequence). The chain's CDR3 is CASSSPRGTNEKLFF. Here the CDR3 DNA reads TGTGCCAGCAGCTCACCCAGGGGAACTAATGAAAAACTGTTTTTT.

V and J are TRBV4-3 and TRBJ2-3; possibly TRBD2 for D (5 bases). The V and J ends lost 0 bases and 4 bases respectively, with 14 bases between them. CDR1 and CDR2 from the germline V gene are LGHNA and YSLEER. CDR3 length: 16 amino acids. CDR3 region: CASSQDWRGNPDTQYF. The CDR3 DNA follows: TGCGCCAGCAGCCAAGATTGGAGAGGGAACCCAGATACGCAGTATTTT.

This clonotype was detected many times. This chain connects TRBV27 to TRBJ2-3; 9 nucleotides match TRBD2. CDR1 and CDR2 (germline): MNHEY, SMNVEV (reference sequence). The CDR3 runs to 17 residues. V shed 1 base and J 4 bases; nucleotides not matched to a gene: 9. The CDR3 DNA reads as TGTGCCAGCAGTTTATATAGCGGGGGAGGAGAAGCAGATACGCAGTATTTT. Amino acid sequence: CASSLYSGGGEADTQYF.

The rearrangement joins TRBV23-1 to TRBJ2-5; D is unclear. TRBV23-1 qualifies as an ORF whose function is uncertain. V was trimmed by 2 bases and J by 0 bases, leaving 10 bases between them. The CDR3 is made up of 15 amino acids. CDR3 sequence (DNA): TGCGCCAGCAGTCAACCGGGTGGGGACCAAGAGACCCAGTACTTC. This gives the protein CASSQPGGDQETQYF.

V usage is TRBV5-4 and J usage is TRBJ2-7; D not resolved. V was trimmed by 1 base and J by 2 bases, leaving 10 bases between them. Germline lookup yields CDR1 SGHNT and CDR2 YYREEE (reference sequence). The CDR3 runs to 14 residues. The CDR3 sequence is CASSLFTPPYEQYF. CDR3 DNA sequence: TGTGCCAGCAGCTTGTTTACACCTCCCTACGAGCAGTACTTC.

The rearrangement links TRBV29-1 to TRBJ2-3; 10 bases align to TRBD2. CDR3 length: 14 amino acids. V lost 3 bases, J lost 8 bases, and 8 bases stayed unmatched. Germline V gene sequence: CDR1 SQVTM, CDR2 ANQGSEA. The chain's CDR3 is CSVDGLAGVGTQYF. CDR3 coding DNA: TGCAGCGTTGACGGGCTAGCGGGAGTGGGTACGCAGTATTTT.

This clonotype has a handful of counts. The chain employs TRBV15 and TRBJ2-7; TRBD2 agrees at 8 bases. Germline V gene lookup returns CDR1 LNHNV and CDR2 YYDKDF (reference sequence). The CDR3 is 15 amino acids. After removal of 6 bases from V and 3 bases from J, the junction contained 10 bases not matched to a gene. The CDR3 sequence is CATRRDFGTSYEQYF. The CDR3 nucleotides read TGTGCCACCAGAAGGGATTTCGGGACTAGCTACGAGCAGTACTTC.

This clonotype has only a few counts. The CDR3 spells CSGTGGDEKLFF. As DNA, the CDR3 is TGCAGTGGGACAGGGGGAGATGAAAAACTGTTTTTT. The rearrangement uses TRBV20-1 and TRBJ1-4; 10 bases match TRBD1. The germline CDR1 and CDR2 sequences are DFQATT and SNEGSKA (reference sequence). The V segment lost 7 bases and the J segment 6 bases; nucleotides outside the gene matches: 2. The CDR3 spans 12 residues.

The genes are TRBV29-1 and TRBJ2-2; D may be TRBD1 (6 bases). The CDR3 is 12 residues long. Germline-derived CDR1 and CDR2 are SQVTM and ANQGSEA. V lost 2 bases, J lost 7 bases, and 8 bases lay in between. CDR3 sequence: CSVEWGLGELFF. CDR3 DNA sequence: TGCAGCGTTGAATGGGGGCTCGGGGAGCTGTTTTTT.

This clonotype was seen a few times. The chain employs TRBV12-3 or TRBV12-4 and TRBJ2-3; perhaps D is TRBD1 or TRBD2 (6 bases each). Trimming cost V 5 bases and J 4 bases, with 10 bases left between them. This CDR3 is built from 13 residues. This CDR3 is CASSGRGPDTQYF. The CDR3 DNA reads as TGTGCCAGCAGTGGCCGGGGGCCAGATACGCAGTATTTT.

This clonotype was counted only a few times. The CDR3 reads CASSYDASRGYTF. Here the CDR3 DNA reads TGTGCCAGCAGTTATGACGCGAGCCGTGGCTACACCTTC. This chain links TRBV6-2 or TRBV6-3 with TRBJ1-2; no firm D call. The length of the CDR3 is 13 residues. Germline values: CDR1 MNHEY, CDR2 SVGEGT. V shed 3 bases and J shed 7 bases, with 12 bases lying between them.

The V and J genes are TRBV6-2 or TRBV6-3 and TRBJ2-5, with D unresolved. The CDR3 has 11 amino acids. The V end lost 7 bases, the J end lost 4 bases, and 7 bases lay between the germline ends. Germline CDR1 and CDR2: MNHEY and SVGEGT. CDR3 DNA sequence: TGTGCCAGCACTCAAGGAGAGACCCAGTACTTC. Its protein is CASTQGETQYF.

The chain uses TRBV9 and TRBJ2-2; TRBD2 agrees at 11 bases. Germline-derived CDR1 and CDR2 are SGDLS and YYNGEE. V shed 3 bases and J 7 bases; nucleotides not matched to a gene: 5. The CDR3 totals 15 residues. The CDR3 coding sequence is TGTGCCAGCAGCGCCGGGACTAGCGGAAGCGGGGAGCTGTTTTTT. Protein sequence: CASSAGTSGSGELFF.

The J gene is TRBJ1-5, the V gene TRBV12-3 or TRBV12-4, with no clear D. The CDR3 contains 13 residues. With 5 bases removed from V and 5 bases from J, the gap between germline ends came to 10 bases. The CDR3 DNA follows: TGTGCCAGCAGTCCCGCTGGTGATCAGCCCCAGCATTTT. Protein sequence: CASSPAGDQPQHF.

The gene calls are TRBV20-1 and TRBJ2-7; TRBD2 is a possible D gene (6 bases). The CDR3 is 15 amino acids. Trimming stripped 6 bases from V and 5 bases from J, with 23 bases between. Germline CDR1 reads DFQATT; CDR2 reads SNEGSKA (reference sequence). CDR3 nucleotide sequence: TGCAGTGCCCCAGACTCCGGGACTGGAGGTCACGAGCAGTACTTC. Encoded protein: CSAPDSGTGGHEQYF.

There are a few counts of this clonotype. This sequence joins TRBV7-2 and TRBJ2-7; D unresolved. Germline CDR1 is SGHTA and CDR2 is FQGNSA. The CDR3 has 13 residues. Deletions cut 4 bases from V and 7 bases from J, with 14 bases between. The CDR3 region is CASSSHELGEQYF. CDR3 DNA sequence: TGTGCCAGCAGCTCCCATGAGTTGGGGGAGCAGTACTTC.

The chain carries TRBV14 and TRBJ2-5; D remains unclear. Trimming removed 3 bases at V and 4 bases at J, with 3 bases between. From germline, CDR1 is SGHDN and CDR2 FVKESK. The CDR3 has 11 amino acids. This CDR3 reads CASSHAETQYF. The DNA for the CDR3 is TGTGCCAGCAGCCATGCAGAGACCCAGTACTTC.